Included here is one TCR beta chain sequence, with context. What this receptor recognizes is not known. Base qualities are not provided; no much larger clone lies one nucleotide away. The CDR3 regions of human TCRbeta chains were subjected to immunosequencing. As for the authors' bioinformatics: TCRs in the repertoires were matched against a reference library of SARS-CoV-2-specific TCRs that had been generated with the MIRA antigen-specificity platform. Breadth meant the fraction of unique TCRs that were SARS-CoV-2-associated, whereas depth meant the fraction of total T cells that were SARS-CoV-2-associated. Using the MIRA data, every spike-specific TCR was mapped to the spike region that the TCR reacted to and assigned to either a CD4 or a CD8 class. Log10-transformed breadth and depth values were compared by one-way ANOVA with Sidak's multiple comparisons tests. The immuneACCESS repertoire file appears here via TCRdb, limited to in-frame rearrangements. These files lack a portion of the clones; in checked studies, under half of the deficit traces to unresolved V genes, and the cause of the others is not known. The D gene and trimming were derived from the DNA, and the V and J assignments and clone size from that table. The sample table records some 170,000 clones; approximately 92% of these occur just once. The ten largest make up about 3% of the sample.

Its CDR3 holds 16 amino acids, cysteine through phenylalanine. The kept DNA is CDR3 alone, 48 bases in frame from the first base. V is shortened by 2 bases, J by 1 base, and the region joining them spans 12 bases. CDR1 is given as LNHNV and CDR2 as YYDKDF, both from the germline V gene (reference sequence). This sample was taken from a study of T cell responses to AZD1222 COVID-19 vaccine (dated by TCRdb to 2020 to 2023). As for the study more broadly: AZD1222 recipients given second doses at about 4 weeks or at about 12 weeks were pooled, since spike-specific TCR depth and breadth were not found to differ between the two schedules. TCR sequencing was performed for approximately 240 trial participants, of whom roughly 200 were given two doses of AZD1222 and around 25 were given two doses of MenACWY control vaccine. Trial participants were enrolled by age into 18-55, 56-69 and 70-plus year subgroups, with approximately 150, 30 and 60 TCR-sequenced participants respectively. Study-wide conclusions, independent of this receptor: Most participants were white British and females outnumbered males, and the authors suggested that clonal diversity may have been underestimated. Spike-specific TCR breadth and depth rose significantly after two AZD1222 doses compared with day 0 and with MenACWY recipients. The whole spike protein was spanned by vaccine-associated CD4 TCRs, and dominant responses were seen in regions 160-218 and 743-854. In the small 56-69-year group, the increase in depth fell short of significance, most likely because of low power. No day 14 peak-response samples were available, so repertoires were characterized only after the peak T cell response. Epitopes outside the regions mutated in the B.1.351 and B.1.1.7 variants were reportedly recognized by nearly half of the unique spike-specific TCRs. Conclusions about previously exposed vaccinees are limited, since just 6 or 7 AZD1222 recipients were seropositive for SARS-CoV-2 at baseline.

The time point label corresponds to: baseline before first vaccination. The vaccinee samples were drawn from two UK trials, COV001 and COV002, one of which was a single-blind randomized controlled phase 2/3 trial testing AZD1222 (ChAdOx1 nCoV-19) in healthy adults. For TCRbeta chain sequencing, PBMC samples were collected from trial participants at day 0 and at day 28 after the second dose. The TCR was taken from an adult in good health. Here the chain combines TRBV15 and TRBJ1-3, with TRBD1 perhaps the D gene, on 6 matching bases. Sequenced material: peripheral blood, taken on day 0 of AZD1222 vaccination. The DNA sequence follows: TGTGCCACCAGCAGATCCCGAGGGGGGTCTGGAAACACCATATATTTT. Translated, this is CATSRSRGGSGNTIYF.